Below are 21 T cell receptor beta chains sequenced from a single sample in a study of control samples from healthy donors and cancer patients. The repertoire was sequenced with immunoSEQ multiplex PCR; TCRdb's copy has only in-frame clones and lacks some. Of hundreds of thousands of clones in the sample, around 90% were seen once. The sample taken for sequencing was PBMCs. All receptors come from a man aged 35 to 55 with head and neck cancer.

The chain joins TRBV7-2 to TRBJ1-1; 10 positions match TRBD1. The V gene end was trimmed by 3 bases and the J gene end by 4 bases; junction bases not matched to a gene: 11. From germline, CDR1 is SGHTA and CDR2 FQGNSA. This CDR3 comprises 17 residues. CDR3 sequence reads: CASSFSLPGQGSTEAFF. CDR3 nucleotides: TGTGCCAGCAGCTTTAGCTTACCGGGACAGGGGAGCACTGAAGCTTTCTTT.

The rearrangement joins TRBV28 to TRBJ2-5; D is unresolved. V lost 5 bases and J 3 bases, leaving 16 bases between the germline ends. The CDR3 contains 15 residues. Germline V lookup: CDR1 MDHEN, CDR2 SYDVKM. Written as DNA, the CDR3 is TGTGCCAGCAGTACGATTCTTGGCTGGGAAGAGACCCAGTACTTC. Residues: CASSTILGWEETQYF.

In this sample, this clone turned up once. The chain recombines TRBV4-3 with TRBJ2-3; D may be TRBD2 (6 bases). Germline V gene lookup returns CDR1 LGHNA and CDR2 YSLEER. This CDR3 comprises 15 residues. Trimming removed 1 base from V and 0 bases from J, with 8 bases in between. CDR3 in amino acids: CASSQVLASTDTQYF. DNA for the CDR3: TGCGCCAGCAGCCAAGTCCTAGCGAGCACAGATACGCAGTATTTT.

J is TRBJ1-5 and V is TRBV5-5; possible D gene TRBD1, 5 bases. This CDR3 is built from 16 residues. The V and J ends lost 0 bases and 1 base respectively, with 11 bases between them. CDR1 is SGHKS and CDR2 is YYEKEE in the germline V gene (reference sequence). The chain's CDR3 is CASSLGTGGSNQPQHF. The CDR3 DNA is TGTGCCAGCAGCTTGGGAACCGGGGGAAGCAATCAGCCCCAGCATTTT.

A note on this clone: The same CDR3 is also encoded by other DNA sequences in this sample. The chain has TRBV7-2 and TRBJ2-7; possible D gene TRBD2, 7 bases. The V and J ends lost 2 bases and 5 bases respectively, with 10 bases between them. The CDR3 is 13 residues long. The germline V gene encodes CDR1 SGHTA and CDR2 FQGNSA. CDR3 bases: TGTGCCAGCAGCTTAAGGGGGGGGCACGAGCAGTACTTC. Its translation is CASSLRGGHEQYF.

The rearrangement links TRBV11-1 to TRBJ2-2, with 8 bases aligning to TRBD2. Germline values: CDR1 SGHAT, CDR2 FQDESV (reference sequence). This CDR3 is built from 15 residues. V dropped 5 bases and J dropped 4; count of bases not matched to a gene: 6. The CDR3 loop reads CASSQIAGPTGELFF. For the CDR3, the DNA is TGTGCCAGCAGCCAGATAGCGGGGCCCACCGGGGAGCTGTTTTTT.

The rearrangement links TRBV9 to TRBJ2-7; D is perhaps TRBD1 (5 bases). The germline V gene has CDR1 SGDLS and CDR2 YYNGEE. The V end lost 2 bases, the J end lost 5 bases, and 14 bases lay between the germline ends. The CDR3 contains 14 residues. CDR3 nucleotide sequence: TGTGCCAGCAGCGTGGGGCCTAAGACCAACGAGCAGTACTTC. Translation: CASSVGPKTNEQYF.

V gene TRBV5-6 combines with J gene TRBJ2-7, with 7 bases fitting TRBD2. Germline CDR1 reads SGHDT; CDR2 reads YYEEEE. The CDR3 extends over 17 amino acids. Trimming cost V 5 bases and J 5 bases; bases outside gene matches: 19. CDR3 sequence reads: CASSSIPGGRDNHEQYF. CDR3 bases: TGTGCCAGCAGTTCGATCCCGGGGGGAAGGGATAATCACGAGCAGTACTTC.

This clone was detected a few times. V and J are TRBV19 and TRBJ2-3; TRBD2 matches 10 bases. The germline V gene has CDR1 LNHDA and CDR2 SQIVND (reference sequence). The ends lost 8 bases at V and 5 bases at J; junction bases unmatched: 13. The length of the CDR3 is 16 residues. Written as DNA, the CDR3 is TGTGCCAGTGTAAAAGGTGCTAGCGGGAGTTTAGATACGCAGTATTTT. As protein: CASVKGASGSLDTQYF.

The genes are TRBV7-3 and TRBJ2-7; 8 nucleotides match TRBD1. This CDR3 has 14 amino acids. The V segment lost 5 bases and the J segment 2 bases; nucleotides outside the gene matches: 5. CDR1 and CDR2 from the germline V gene are SGHTA and FQGTGA. CDR3 sequence reads: CASSPMGQAYEQYF. CDR3 DNA sequence: TGTGCCAGCAGCCCTATGGGACAGGCCTACGAGCAGTACTTC.

This sequence joins TRBV2 and TRBJ1-1; the D is unclear. Germline V gene lookup returns CDR1 SNHLY and CDR2 FYNNEI. The CDR3 sequence is 13 residues long. V gave up 11 bases and J gave up 11 bases, with 24 bases separating them. The CDR3 coding sequence is TGTGCCGTTAAACTCGAATTGGGAGTTGAGGCTTTCTTT. Its translation is CAVKLELGVEAFF.

V gene TRBV5-3 combines with J gene TRBJ2-7; D not certain. TRBV5-3 is filed as an ORF, its function uncertain. V gave up 0 bases and J gave up 3 bases, with 4 bases separating them. The CDR3 totals 12 residues. CDR3 DNA sequence: TGTGCCAGAAGCTTGGTAAGCTACGAGCAGTACTTC. Translating it yields CARSLVSYEQYF.

This clone was detected only once. CDR3 loop: CASSRLPGTYNEQFF. The CDR3 DNA reads TGTGCCAGCAGCCGACTACCCGGGACCTACAATGAGCAGTTCTTC. The chain recombines TRBV14 with TRBJ2-1; possible D gene TRBD2, 5 bases. CDR1 and CDR2 (germline): SGHDN, FVKESK. The CDR3 is made up of 15 amino acids. V lost 4 bases and J lost 2, with 12 bases in between.

This sequence joins TRBV11-1 and TRBJ1-2; no reliable D call. The CDR3 is 15 amino acids. Trimming took off 5 bases at V and 0 bases at J, with 13 bases between the two ends. The germline V gene has CDR1 SGHAT and CDR2 FQDESV (reference sequence). In DNA, the CDR3 is TGTGCCAGCAGCACCGAACCTACCACTAACTATGGCTACACCTTC. Translated: CASSTEPTTNYGYTF.

CDR3 sequence (DNA): TGTGCCAGCAGCTGGACGGGAGATAGCAATCAGCCCCAGCATTTT. This translates into CASSWTGDSNQPQHF. The chain recombines TRBV5-6 with TRBJ1-5; no firm D call. Trimming stripped 3 bases from V and 0 bases from J, with 10 bases between. The CDR3 length is 15 residues. From germline, CDR1 is SGHDT and CDR2 YYEEEE. Drawing the rest from reference TRBV5-6 and TRBJ1-5, the complete variable domain is DAGVTQSPTHLIKTRGQQVTLRCSPKSGHDTVSWYQQALGQGPQFIFQYYEEEERQRGNFPDRFSGHQFPNYSSELNVNALLLGDSALYLCASSWTGDSNQPQHFGDGTRLSIL.

This chain uses TRBV11-3 with TRBJ2-5, with 7 bases identical to TRBD1. V was clipped by 2 bases and J by 1 base; unmatched bases: 4. This CDR3 contains 15 residues. Germline values: CDR1 SGHNT, CDR2 YENEEA. The CDR3 spells CASSLRQGAQETQYF. In DNA form, the CDR3 reads TGTGCCAGCAGCTTACGACAGGGCGCCCAAGAGACCCAGTACTTC.

This clone was detected only once. V usage is TRBV5-6 and J usage is TRBJ2-7; weak D call: TRBD1 (5 bases). This CDR3 comprises 13 residues. Trimming stripped 6 bases from V and 0 bases from J, with 10 bases between. The germline CDR1 and CDR2 sequences are SGHDT and YYEEEE. Here the CDR3 reads CASNLGASYEQYF. The CDR3 nucleotides are TGTGCCAGCAATCTAGGGGCCTCCTACGAGCAGTACTTC.

This sequence joins TRBV4-3 and TRBJ1-4; D call uncertain. The CDR3 sequence is 16 residues long. Germline CDR1 is LGHNA and CDR2 is YSLEER. V lost 0 bases and J 3 bases, leaving 11 bases between the germline ends. CDR3 in amino acids: CASSQDTGYPNEKLFF. The CDR3 nucleotides read TGCGCCAGCAGCCAAGATACCGGGTACCCTAATGAAAAACTGTTTTTT.

The V call is TRBV5-1, the J call TRBJ2-1; tentatively, D is TRBD2 (7 bases). The V gene lost 4 bases and the J gene lost 9 bases, with 23 bases spanning the gap. CDR1 is SGHRS and CDR2 is YFSETQ in the germline V gene. This CDR3 contains 16 residues. The CDR3 sequence: CASSPLREALQGEQFF. CDR3 DNA: TGCGCCAGCAGCCCGCTCCGGGAGGCCCTACAGGGTGAGCAGTTCTTC.

This chain joins TRBV5-1 and TRBJ1-4; 7 bases match TRBD1. Germline values: CDR1 SGHRS, CDR2 YFSETQ. This CDR3 region has 15 residues. After removal of 0 bases from V and 5 bases from J, the junction contained 4 bases not matched to a gene. The CDR3 spells CASSLGDRQNEKLFF. The CDR3 DNA sequence: TGCGCCAGCAGCTTGGGGGACAGACAAAATGAAAAACTGTTTTTT.

CDR3 loop: CASSIGEGAPGNTIYF. The CDR3 coding sequence is TGTGCCAGTAGTATCGGGGAGGGGGCGCCTGGAAACACCATATATTTT. The chain carries TRBV19 and TRBJ1-3, with TRBD1 matching over 7 bases. V lost 3 bases to trimming and J lost 2 bases; unmatched junction nucleotides: 7. This CDR3 has 16 residues. Germline values: CDR1 LNHDA, CDR2 SQIVND (reference sequence).